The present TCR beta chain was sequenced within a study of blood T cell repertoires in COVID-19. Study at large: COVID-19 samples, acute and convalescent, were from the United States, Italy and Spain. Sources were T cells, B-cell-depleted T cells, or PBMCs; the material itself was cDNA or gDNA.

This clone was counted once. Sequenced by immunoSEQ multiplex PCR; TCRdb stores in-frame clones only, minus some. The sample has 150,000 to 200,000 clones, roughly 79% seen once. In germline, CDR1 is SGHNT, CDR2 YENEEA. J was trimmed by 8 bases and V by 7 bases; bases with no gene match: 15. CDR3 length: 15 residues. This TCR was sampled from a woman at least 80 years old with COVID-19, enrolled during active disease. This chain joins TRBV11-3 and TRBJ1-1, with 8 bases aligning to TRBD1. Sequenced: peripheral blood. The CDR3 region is CASNQGAGFGGEAFF. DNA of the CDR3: TGTGCCAGCAACCAGGGGGCGGGTTTCGGGGGCGAAGCTTTCTTT.